The T cell receptor beta chain described here comes from a study of blood T cell repertoires in COVID-19. As for the study in general: Donors in the United States, Italy and Spain gave samples during acute or convalescent COVID-19.

Trimming cost V 4 bases and J 0 bases, with 13 bases left between them. This CDR3 contains 15 residues. Germline CDR1 reads SGHRS; CDR2 reads YFSETQ. Some clones are missing from TCRdb's copy, which holds only in-frame ones; the method was immunoSEQ multiplex PCR. The table includes some 380,000 clones, 81% detected once. The rearrangement joins TRBV5-1 to TRBJ1-1; possibly TRBD1 for D (5 bases). The sequence derives from a human donor with acute or convalescent COVID-19. The donor label of this sample is uncertain. The sequencing sample was made of peripheral blood. CDR3 nucleotide sequence: TGCGCCAGCAGCGGGGCTTGGGGAATGAACACTGAAGCTTTCTTT. It is translated as CASSGAWGMNTEAFF.